This record concerns one T cell receptor (beta chain) sequence. Its specificity is not known. Clones were read by immunoSEQ multiplex PCR, and TCRdb kept only the in-frame ones, dropping some. The sample shows about 580,000 clones, roughly 98% of them seen only once. The germline V gene encodes CDR1 SQVTM and CDR2 ANQGSEA. Trimming removed 3 bases at V and 4 bases at J, with 18 bases between. The CDR3 runs to 15 residues. The data originate from a study of shared clonotypes between healthy human individuals. Findings and limits, study-wide: An effect of sequencing depth on clonotype sharing among donors was expected. Compared with clonotypes that all four donors shared, non-shared clonotypes had lower generation probabilities. Depth was large, yet rarefaction showed that sorted-subset sequencing was incomplete.

Naive CD8 populations comprised CD45RO-negative cells positively selected for CCR7, excluding terminally differentiated effector memory CD45RA+ cells. All participating donors were Caucasian adults from Nashville, Tennessee. V usage is TRBV29-1 and J usage is TRBJ1-2, with a tentative D call TRBD1 (6 bases). This TCR was recovered from a man aged 25 to 40 in good health. Material for sequencing was naive CD8+ T cells sorted from blood. As DNA, the CDR3 is TGCAGCGTTGATGGTCCGGGGGGCCTCCCCTATGGCTACACCTTC. Translation: CSVDGPGGLPYGYTF. Filled out from reference TRBV29-1 and TRBJ1-2, the complete variable domain reads SAVISQKPSRDICQRGTSLTIQCQVDSQVTMMFWYRQQPGQSLTLIATANQGSEATYESGFVIDKFPISRPNLTFSTLTVSNMSPEDSSIYLCSVDGPGGLPYGYTFGSGTRLTVV.